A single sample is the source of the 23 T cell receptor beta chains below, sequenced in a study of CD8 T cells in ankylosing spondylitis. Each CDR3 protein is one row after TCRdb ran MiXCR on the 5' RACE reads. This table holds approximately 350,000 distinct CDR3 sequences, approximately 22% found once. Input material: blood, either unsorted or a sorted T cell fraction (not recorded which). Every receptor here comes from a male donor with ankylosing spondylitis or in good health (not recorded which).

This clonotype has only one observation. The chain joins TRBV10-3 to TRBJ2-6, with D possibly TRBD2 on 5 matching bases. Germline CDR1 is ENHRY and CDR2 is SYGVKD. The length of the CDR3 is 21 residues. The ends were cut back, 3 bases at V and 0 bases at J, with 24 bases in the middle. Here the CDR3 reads CAISEVWGVATSDSGANVLTF. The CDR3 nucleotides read TGTGCCATCAGTGAAGTATGGGGAGTGGCAACGAGCGACTCTGGGGCCAACGTCCTGACTTTC.

The CDR3 reads CASSPMSGGAGELFF. Written as DNA, the CDR3 is TGTGCCAGCAGCCCGATGAGCGGGGGGGCCGGGGAGCTGTTTTTT. The chain combines TRBV11-2 with TRBJ2-2, with 10 bases matching TRBD2. Germline V gene sequence: CDR1 SGHAT, CDR2 FQNNGV. CDR3 size: 15 residues. Losses at the gene ends were 5 bases for V and 6 bases for J; bases not matched to a gene: 6.

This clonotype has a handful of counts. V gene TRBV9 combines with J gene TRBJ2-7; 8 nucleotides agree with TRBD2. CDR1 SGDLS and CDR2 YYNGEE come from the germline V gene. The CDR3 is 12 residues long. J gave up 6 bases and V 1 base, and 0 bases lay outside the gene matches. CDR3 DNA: TGTGCCAGCAGCGTAAGCGGGGGCGAGCAGTACTTC. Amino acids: CASSVSGGEQYF. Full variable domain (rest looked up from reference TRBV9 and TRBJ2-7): DSGVTQTPKHLITATGQRVTLRCSPRSGDLSVYWYQQSLDQGLQFLIQYYNGEERAKGNILERFSAQQFPDLHSELNLSSLELGDSALYFCASSVSGGEQYFGPGTRLTVT.

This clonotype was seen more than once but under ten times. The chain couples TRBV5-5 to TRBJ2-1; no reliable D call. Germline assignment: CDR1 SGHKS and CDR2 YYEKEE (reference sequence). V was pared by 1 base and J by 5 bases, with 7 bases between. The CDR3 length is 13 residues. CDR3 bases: TGTGCCAGCAGCTTGAAGGAAAACAATGAGCAGTTCTTC. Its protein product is CASSLKENNEQFF.

CDR3 amino acids: CSARAHRDRGFYEQYF. The CDR3 coding sequence is TGCAGTGCTAGAGCTCACCGGGACAGGGGTTTCTACGAGCAGTACTTC. The chain is built from TRBV20-1 and TRBJ2-7; TRBD1 agrees at 10 bases. The CDR3 length is 16 residues. V lost 1 base and J lost 3; bases outside the gene matches: 9. The germline V gene encodes CDR1 DFQATT and CDR2 SNEGSKA (reference sequence).

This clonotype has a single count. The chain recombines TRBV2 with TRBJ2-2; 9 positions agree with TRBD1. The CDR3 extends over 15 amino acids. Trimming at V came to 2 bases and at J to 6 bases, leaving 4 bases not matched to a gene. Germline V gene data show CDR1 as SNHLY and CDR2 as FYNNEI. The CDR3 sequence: CASSEPTGGPGELFF. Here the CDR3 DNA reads TGTGCCAGCAGTGAACCTACAGGGGGCCCCGGGGAGCTGTTTTTT. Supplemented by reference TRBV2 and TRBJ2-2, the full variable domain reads EPEVTQTPSHQVTQMGQEVILRCVPISNHLYFYWYRQILGQKVEFLVSFYNNEISEKSEIFDDQFSVERPDGSNFTLKIRSTKLEDSAMYFCASSEPTGGPGELFFGEGSRLTVL.

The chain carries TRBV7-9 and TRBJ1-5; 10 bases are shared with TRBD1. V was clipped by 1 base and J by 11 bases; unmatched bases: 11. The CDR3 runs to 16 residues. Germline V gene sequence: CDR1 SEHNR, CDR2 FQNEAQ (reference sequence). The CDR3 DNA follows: TGTGCCAGCAGCTTAGTATGTGACAGGGGGCTAGAGTCCCAGCATTTT. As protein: CASSLVCDRGLESQHF. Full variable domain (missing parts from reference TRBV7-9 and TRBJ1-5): DTGVSQNPRHKITKRGQNVTFRCDPISEHNRLYWYRQTLGQGPEFLTYFQNEAQLEKSRLLSDRFSAERPKGSFSTLEIQRTEQGDSAMYLCASSLVCDRGLESQHFGDGTRLSIL.

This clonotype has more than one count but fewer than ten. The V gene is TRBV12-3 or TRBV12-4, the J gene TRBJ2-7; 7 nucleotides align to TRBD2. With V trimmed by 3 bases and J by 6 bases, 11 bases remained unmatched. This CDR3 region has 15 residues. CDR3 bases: TGTGCCAGCAGTTTTGGCGGGGGACCCCTGAGCGAGCAGTACTTC. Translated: CASSFGGGPLSEQYF.

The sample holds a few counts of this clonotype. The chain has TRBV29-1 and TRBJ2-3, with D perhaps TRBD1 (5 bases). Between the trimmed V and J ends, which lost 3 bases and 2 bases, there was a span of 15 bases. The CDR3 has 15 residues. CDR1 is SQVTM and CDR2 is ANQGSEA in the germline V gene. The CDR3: CSVDRARGNTDTQYF. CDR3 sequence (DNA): TGCAGCGTTGATAGGGCTAGGGGAAACACAGATACGCAGTATTTT.

The CDR3 coding sequence is TGTGCCAGCAGCCAAGACGGTTGGGAGACCCAGTACTTC. It encodes CASSQDGWETQYF. The chain joins TRBV3-1 to TRBJ2-5; D unresolved. This CDR3 has 13 residues. Trimming cost V 0 bases and J 5 bases, with 7 bases left between them. Per germline, CDR1 LGHDT and CDR2 YNNKEL (reference sequence).

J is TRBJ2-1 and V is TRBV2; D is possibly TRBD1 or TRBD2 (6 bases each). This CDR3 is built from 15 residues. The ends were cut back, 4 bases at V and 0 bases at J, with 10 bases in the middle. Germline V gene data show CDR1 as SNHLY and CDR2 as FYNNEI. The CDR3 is CASSGGAGSYNEQFF. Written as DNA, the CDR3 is TGTGCCAGCAGTGGGGGGGCCGGCTCCTACAATGAGCAGTTCTTC. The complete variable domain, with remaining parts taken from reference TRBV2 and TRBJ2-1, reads EPEVTQTPSHQVTQMGQEVILRCVPISNHLYFYWYRQILGQKVEFLVSFYNNEISEKSEIFDDQFSVERPDGSNFTLKIRSTKLEDSAMYFCASSGGAGSYNEQFFGPGTRLTVL.

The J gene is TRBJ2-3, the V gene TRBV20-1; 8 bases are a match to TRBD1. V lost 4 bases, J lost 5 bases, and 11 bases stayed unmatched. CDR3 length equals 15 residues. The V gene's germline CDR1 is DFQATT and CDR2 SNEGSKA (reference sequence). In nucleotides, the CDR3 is TGCAGTGCTACGCCGGACAGGGCTTTGTTAGATACGCAGTATTTT. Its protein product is CSATPDRALLDTQYF.

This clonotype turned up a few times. The CDR3: CATKSPTAPEAFF. CDR3 bases: TGTGCCACCAAGTCCCCCACAGCACCTGAAGCTTTCTTT. V usage is TRBV25-1 and J usage is TRBJ1-1; D not resolved. The V gene lost 10 bases and the J gene lost 6 bases, with 18 bases spanning the gap. CDR1 MGHDK and CDR2 SYGVNS come from the germline V gene. The CDR3 sequence is 13 residues long.

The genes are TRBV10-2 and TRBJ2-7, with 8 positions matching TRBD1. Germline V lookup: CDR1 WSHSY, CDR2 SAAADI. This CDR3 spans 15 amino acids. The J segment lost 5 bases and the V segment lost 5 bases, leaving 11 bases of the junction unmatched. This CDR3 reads CASSSLTGAWDEQYF. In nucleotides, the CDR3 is TGCGCCAGCAGTTCGTTGACAGGGGCCTGGGACGAGCAGTACTTC.

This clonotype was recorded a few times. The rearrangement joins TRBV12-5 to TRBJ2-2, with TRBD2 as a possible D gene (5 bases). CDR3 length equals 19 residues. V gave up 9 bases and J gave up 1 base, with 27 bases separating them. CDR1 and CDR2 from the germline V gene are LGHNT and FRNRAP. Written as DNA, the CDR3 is TGTGCTAGGACTACAAAAACGAAACAGAACACTAAGAACACCGGGGAGCTGTTTTTT. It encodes CARTTKTKQNTKNTGELFF. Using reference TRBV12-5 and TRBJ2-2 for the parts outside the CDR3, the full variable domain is DARVTQTPRHKVTEMGQEVTMRCQPILGHNTVFWYRQTMMQGLELLAYFRNRAPLDDSGMPKDRFSAEMPDATLATLKIQPSEPRDSAVYFCARTTKTKQNTKNTGELFFGEGSRLTVL.

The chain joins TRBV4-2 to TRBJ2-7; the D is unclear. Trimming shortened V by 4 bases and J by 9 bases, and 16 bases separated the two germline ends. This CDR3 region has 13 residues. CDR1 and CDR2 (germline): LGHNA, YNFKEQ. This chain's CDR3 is CASSPLGRWAQYF. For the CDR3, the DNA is TGTGCCAGCAGCCCTCTCGGACGTTGGGCGCAGTACTTC.

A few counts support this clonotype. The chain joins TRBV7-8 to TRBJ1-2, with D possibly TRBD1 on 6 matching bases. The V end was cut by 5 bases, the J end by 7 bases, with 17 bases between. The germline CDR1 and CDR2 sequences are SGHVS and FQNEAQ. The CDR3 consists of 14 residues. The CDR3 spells CASSPLSGGGGYTF. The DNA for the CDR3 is TGTGCCAGCAGCCCTCTGAGTGGGGGCGGTGGCTACACCTTC. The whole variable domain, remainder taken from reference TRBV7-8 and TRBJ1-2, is GAGVSQSPRYKVAKRGQDVALRCDPISGHVSLFWYQQALGQGPEFLTYFQNEAQLDKSGLPSDRFFAERPEGSVSTLKIQRTQQEDSAVYLCASSPLSGGGGYTFGSGTRLTVV.

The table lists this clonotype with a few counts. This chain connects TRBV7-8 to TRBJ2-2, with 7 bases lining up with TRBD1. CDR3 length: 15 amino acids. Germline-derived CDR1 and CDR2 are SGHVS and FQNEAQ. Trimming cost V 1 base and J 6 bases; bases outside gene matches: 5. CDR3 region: CASSLGVQGPGELFF. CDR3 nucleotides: TGTGCCAGCAGCTTAGGGGTACAGGGGCCCGGGGAGCTGTTTTTT.

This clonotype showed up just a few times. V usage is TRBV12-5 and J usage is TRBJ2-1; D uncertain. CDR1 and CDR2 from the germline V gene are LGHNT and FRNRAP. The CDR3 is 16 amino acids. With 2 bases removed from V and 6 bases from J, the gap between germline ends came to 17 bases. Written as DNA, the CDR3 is TGTGCTAGTGGTTTGACCACCTCACCTAGGATCAATGAGCAGTTCTTC. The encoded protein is CASGLTTSPRINEQFF.

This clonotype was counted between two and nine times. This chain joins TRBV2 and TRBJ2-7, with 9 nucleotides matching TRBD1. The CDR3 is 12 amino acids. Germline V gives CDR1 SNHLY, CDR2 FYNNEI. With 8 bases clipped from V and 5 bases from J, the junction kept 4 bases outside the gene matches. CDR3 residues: CASGQGLDEQYF. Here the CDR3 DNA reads TGTGCCAGCGGACAGGGGTTGGACGAGCAGTACTTC.

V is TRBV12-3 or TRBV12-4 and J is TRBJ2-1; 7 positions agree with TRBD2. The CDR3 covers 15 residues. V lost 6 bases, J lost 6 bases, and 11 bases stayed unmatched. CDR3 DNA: TGTGCCAGCAGCTTTAGCGTGGGGGGGTCCAATGAGCAGTTCTTC. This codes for CASSFSVGGSNEQFF.

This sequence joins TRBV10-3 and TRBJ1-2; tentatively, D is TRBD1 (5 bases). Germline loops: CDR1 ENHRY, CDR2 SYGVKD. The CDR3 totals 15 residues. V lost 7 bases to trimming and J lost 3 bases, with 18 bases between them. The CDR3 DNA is TGTGCCATCACCGAAATGCAGGGAAACTACTATGGCTACACCTTC. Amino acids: CAITEMQGNYYGYTF.

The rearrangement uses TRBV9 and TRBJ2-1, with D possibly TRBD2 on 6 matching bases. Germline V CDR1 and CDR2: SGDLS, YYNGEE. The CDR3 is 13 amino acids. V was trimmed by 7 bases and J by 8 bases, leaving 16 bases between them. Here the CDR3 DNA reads TGTGCCAGCCGACCCTTCCCGGGGGATGAGCAGTTCTTC. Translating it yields CASRPFPGDEQFF.